Below are 18 T cell receptor beta chains sequenced from a single sample in a study of beta chain features in type 1 diabetes. General study findings and limits: Among patients with Type 1 diabetes, TCRB CDR3s were moderately but significantly shorter in every one of the four CD4+ subsets.

Sequencing targeted expressed TCRB transcripts, as all isolated RNA had been reverse transcribed. Only in-frame clones appear in the TCRdb table, and some are missing; sequencing was by immunoSEQ multiplex PCR. The data show around 310,000 clones, less than 15% seen once. Antigens of these TCRs are unknown. Sequenced input: naive CD4+ T cells from blood. These receptors all come from a woman aged 18-29 years with type 1 diabetes.

This clone was observed a few times. The chain recombines TRBV9 with TRBJ2-2, with 10 nucleotides matching TRBD2. Germline V gene sequence: CDR1 SGDLS, CDR2 YYNGEE. CDR3 length: 17 residues. V lost 4 bases to trimming and J lost 7 bases; unmatched junction nucleotides: 13. The CDR3 protein is CASSPGGSGRLYGELFF. CDR3 sequence (DNA): TGTGCCAGCAGCCCAGGAGGTAGCGGGAGGTTATACGGGGAGCTGTTTTTT.

The V call is TRBV7-8, the J call TRBJ2-1, with 9 bases lining up with TRBD1. J gave up 7 bases and V 3 bases, and 10 bases lay outside the gene matches. The CDR3 contains 16 residues. CDR1 is SGHVS and CDR2 is FQNEAQ in the germline V gene. The CDR3 sequence: CASSLTGTGLWNEQFF. The CDR3 DNA reads TGTGCCAGCAGCTTGACCGGGACAGGGCTGTGGAATGAGCAGTTCTTC.

In its sample, this clone was seen once. This chain joins TRBV2 and TRBJ2-4, with TRBD1 as a possible D gene (6 bases). The CDR3 runs to 16 residues. From germline, CDR1 is SNHLY and CDR2 FYNNEI. V was shortened by 6 bases and J by 2 bases, with 17 bases between the two germline ends. The CDR3 bases are TGTGCCAGCAGCGACCGGGACACAATTACCAAAAACATTCAGTACTTC. This translates into CASSDRDTITKNIQYF.

The V call is TRBV7-9, the J call TRBJ2-3; 7 bases line up with TRBD2. The CDR3 sequence is 16 residues long. Trimming took 2 bases from V and 0 from J; bases not matched to a gene: 5. Germline assignment: CDR1 SEHNR and CDR2 FQNEAQ (reference sequence). As DNA, the CDR3 is TGTGCCAGCAGCTTACTTCGCGGGGGAAGCACAGATACGCAGTATTTT. Translation: CASSLLRGGSTDTQYF.

The V call is TRBV2, the J call TRBJ2-1; D is perhaps TRBD2 (5 bases). Trimming removed 8 bases from V and 10 bases from J, with 12 bases in between. Per germline, CDR1 SNHLY and CDR2 FYNNEI. The CDR3 is 11 amino acids. The CDR3 reads CASRGRAEQFF. CDR3 coding DNA: TGTGCCAGCCGCGGGCGGGCCGAGCAGTTCTTC.

This clone showed up just a few times. The chain carries TRBV27 and TRBJ2-5, with 8 bases identical to TRBD1. V lost 5 bases and J lost 5; bases outside the gene matches: 7. Per germline, CDR1 MNHEY and CDR2 SMNVEV (reference sequence). This CDR3 has 14 residues. The CDR3 reads CASSPDRVRETQYF. CDR3 in DNA: TGTGCCAGCAGTCCGGACAGGGTTCGGGAGACCCAGTACTTC.

The chain carries TRBV7-8 and TRBJ2-5; possibly TRBD1 for D (6 bases). The CDR3 sequence is 14 residues long. From germline, CDR1 is SGHVS and CDR2 FQNEAQ. V dropped 3 bases and J dropped 5 bases, with 13 bases sitting between them. The CDR3 spells CASSFGQLGETQYF. The DNA of the CDR3 is TGTGCCAGCAGCTTCGGACAGCTGGGGGAGACCCAGTACTTC.

This clone was found a few times. The rearrangement uses TRBV5-6 and TRBJ2-1; no clear D. The CDR3 loop spans 15 amino acids. V lost 4 bases to trimming and J lost 0 bases, with 11 bases between them. CDR1 SGHDT and CDR2 YYEEEE come from the germline V gene. In DNA form, the CDR3 reads TGTGCCAGCAGCCCCACTCCGAGCTCCTACAATGAGCAGTTCTTC. Amino acid sequence: CASSPTPSSYNEQFF.

This clone appeared a few times. The CDR3 bases are TGTGCCAGCTCCCCGCCCGGACAGGGAGAGAACACTGAAGCTTTCTTT. Translating gives CASSPPGQGENTEAFF. The gene calls are TRBV18 and TRBJ1-1; 8 bases are shared with TRBD1. The CDR3 spans 16 residues. The V segment lost 6 bases and the J segment 1 base; nucleotides outside the gene matches: 10. Germline V gene data show CDR1 as KGHSH and CDR2 as LQKENI.

This sequence joins TRBV28 and TRBJ1-2; D is undetermined. Trimming took 2 bases from V and 6 from J, leaving 7 bases between them. The CDR3 totals 12 residues. Germline V gives CDR1 MDHEN, CDR2 SYDVKM. In DNA form, the CDR3 reads TGTGCCAGCAGTTTAGAAACGGATGGCTACACCTTC. Translation gives CASSLETDGYTF.

This clone has only a few counts. J is TRBJ1-5 and V is TRBV28, with 8 bases identical to TRBD1. CDR1 and CDR2 from the germline V gene are MDHEN and SYDVKM. CDR3 length: 13 residues. V trimming: 10 bases; J trimming: 7 bases; junction bases outside the gene matches: 9. CDR3 in DNA: TGTGCCAACCAGGGGGCCCTATCCCAGCCCCAGCATTTT. It translates to CANQGALSQPQHF.

V usage is TRBV5-1 and J usage is TRBJ2-1; possible D gene TRBD1, 6 bases. The V end lost 2 bases, the J end lost 3 bases, and 9 bases lay between the germline ends. This CDR3 has 14 residues. Germline V gives CDR1 SGHRS, CDR2 YFSETQ. The DNA of the CDR3 is TGCGCCAGCAGCTTAGGACAGCTCTACAATGAGCAGTTCTTC. Its translation is CASSLGQLYNEQFF.

The CDR3 sequence: CAWSDHEGQYF. The CDR3 nucleotides are TGTGCCTGGAGCGATCACGAGGGGCAGTATTTT. The rearrangement uses TRBV30 and TRBJ2-3; TRBD2 might be the D (5 bases). CDR3 size: 11 residues. Germline CDR1 reads GTSNPN; CDR2 reads SVGIG (reference sequence). Between the trimmed V and J ends, which lost 3 bases and 11 bases, there was a span of 12 bases.

This clone was detected only a few times. The rearrangement joins TRBV9 to TRBJ2-1, with 14 bases fitting TRBD2. CDR3 size: 17 residues. Trimming removed 4 bases from V and 10 bases from J; junction bases left unmatched: 13. Germline CDR1 reads SGDLS; CDR2 reads YYNGEE. Here the CDR3 reads CASSLSGTSGSRGEQFF. In nucleotides, the CDR3 is TGTGCCAGCAGCCTCTCAGGGACTAGCGGGAGCCGCGGGGAGCAGTTCTTC.

CDR3 residues: CASSAQANTEAFF. The CDR3 DNA follows: TGTGCCAGCTCTGCGCAAGCGAACACTGAAGCTTTCTTT. The chain combines TRBV7-9 with TRBJ1-1; D not certain. The CDR3 has 13 amino acids. The V and J ends lost 8 bases and 1 base respectively, with 11 bases between them. Germline lookup yields CDR1 SEHNR and CDR2 FQNEAQ (reference sequence).

The chain links TRBV7-9 to TRBJ1-3; tentatively, D is TRBD1 (5 bases). The germline V gene encodes CDR1 SEHNR and CDR2 FQNEAQ (reference sequence). The CDR3 length is 14 residues. V gave up 1 base and J gave up 2 bases, with 6 bases separating them. CDR3 coding DNA: TGTGCCAGCAGCTTAGGGGGGGCTGGAAACACCATATATTTT. This encodes CASSLGGAGNTIYF. Based on the CDR3 plus reference TRBV7-9 and TRBJ1-3, the full variable domain is DTGVSQNPRHKITKRGQNVTFRCDPISEHNRLYWYRQTLGQGPEFLTYFQNEAQLEKSRLLSDRFSAERPKGSFSTLEIQRTEQGDSAMYLCASSLGGAGNTIYFGEGSWLTVV.

This clone showed up just a few times. The genes are TRBV14 and TRBJ2-1, with D tentatively TRBD2 (5 bases). The CDR3 runs 17 residues. V gave up 0 bases and J gave up 8 bases, with 20 bases separating them. Germline-derived CDR1 and CDR2 are SGHDN and FVKESK. This chain's CDR3 is CASSQDESGIGWDEQFF. CDR3 DNA sequence: TGTGCCAGCAGCCAAGACGAATCGGGAATCGGATGGGATGAGCAGTTCTTC.

This clone has only a few counts. The sample carries other DNA sequences with the same CDR3. The rearrangement joins TRBV18 to TRBJ1-2, with D uncertain. Germline assignment: CDR1 KGHSH and CDR2 LQKENI. The ends were cut back, 0 bases at V and 0 bases at J, with 5 bases in the middle. The CDR3 contains 14 residues. The DNA of the CDR3 is TGTGCCAGCTCACCACCAGGAGCTAACTATGGCTACACCTTC. Residues: CASSPPGANYGYTF.